This TCR beta chain was identified in a study of tumor and adjacent non-tumor tissue in lung cancer. Looking at the study overall: Patients comprised about eleven adenocarcinoma, a couple of squamous cell carcinoma and 1 small cell lung cancer. Study-level findings and limits: In normal lung, the top 100 clones were significantly more dominant than in tumor. Compared with tumor, normal lung showed significantly lower TCR diversity.

A word on this clonotype: Its cognate antigen is unknown. One junction end does not reproduce the germline sequence, and a read error may be involved.

No cell sorting was done before RNA was extracted from the tissue. The germline V gene has CDR1 SGHDN and CDR2 FVKESK. CDR3 length: 13 residues. The library came from three nested PCR rounds adapted from ARM-PCR protocols. MiXCR, applied by TCRdb to the multiplex PCR reads, yields one record per CDR3 protein. This table holds roughly 120,000 distinct CDR3 sequences, 60% to 80% found once. The source is a woman aged 60-75 years with non-small cell lung cancer. The J gene is TRBJ1-1, the V gene TRBV14, with unresolved D. Sequenced material: lung tumor tissue. The CDR3 sequence: CASSQQRNTEVFF. The CDR3 coding sequence is TGTGCCAGCAGTCAACAGAGGAACACTGAAGTTTTCTTT.